Listed below are T cell receptor beta chains from one sample, sequenced in a study of graft-versus-host responses after intestinal transplantation. This table comes from immunoSEQ multiplex PCR, and its TCRdb copy is limited to in-frame clones, with some not included. The sample gives around 30,000 clones, around 83% of which show up once; 2.5% to 3.5% is in the top ten. The input for sequencing was ileum tissue, taken 98 days after intestinal transplantation. These receptors were taken from a human patient who received an intestinal transplant, so some T cells may come from the graft donor. Both conserved end residues are trimmed from each CDR3.

CDR3aa: AIRDLLSQPQH
j_gene: TRBJ1-5
v_gene: TRBV10-3

CDR3aa: ASLGRAFHSEQY
j_gene: TRBJ2-7
v_gene: TRBV6-1

CDR3aa: ASSPERTGGTYGYT
j_gene: TRBJ1-2
v_gene: TRBV18

CDR3aa: ASRVDSKNTGELF
j_gene: TRBJ2-2
v_gene: TRBV6-5

CDR3aa: ASSKITNERAGELF
j_gene: TRBJ2-2
v_gene: TRBV19

CDR3aa: ASSDNSAYYNEQF
j_gene: TRBJ2-1
v_gene: TRBV25-1

CDR3aa: ASSLGTGGPNQPQH
j_gene: TRBJ1-5
v_gene: TRBV7-8

CDR3aa: ASSTRLAGKTDTQY
j_gene: TRBJ2-3
v_gene: TRBV7-2

CDR3aa: AISAGGPNTEAF
j_gene: TRBJ1-1
v_gene: TRBV10-3

CDR3aa: ASSFREVFEAF
j_gene: TRBJ1-1
v_gene: TRBV5-6

CDR3aa: ASVSTIMNTEAF
j_gene: TRBJ1-1
v_gene: TRBV2

CDR3aa: ASSGGIPTRSPLH
j_gene: TRBJ1-6
v_gene: TRBV25-1

CDR3aa: ATSDIPWTEAF
j_gene: TRBJ1-1
v_gene: TRBV6-1

CDR3aa: ASSPRDRGGDSPLH
j_gene: TRBJ1-6
v_gene: TRBV6-6

CDR3aa: ASSPQLGASPDQPQH
j_gene: TRBJ1-5
v_gene: TRBV28

CDR3aa: SVFRGADGYT
j_gene: TRBJ1-2
v_gene: TRBV29-1

CDR3aa: ASSGDTSGRGYT
j_gene: TRBJ1-2
v_gene: TRBV9